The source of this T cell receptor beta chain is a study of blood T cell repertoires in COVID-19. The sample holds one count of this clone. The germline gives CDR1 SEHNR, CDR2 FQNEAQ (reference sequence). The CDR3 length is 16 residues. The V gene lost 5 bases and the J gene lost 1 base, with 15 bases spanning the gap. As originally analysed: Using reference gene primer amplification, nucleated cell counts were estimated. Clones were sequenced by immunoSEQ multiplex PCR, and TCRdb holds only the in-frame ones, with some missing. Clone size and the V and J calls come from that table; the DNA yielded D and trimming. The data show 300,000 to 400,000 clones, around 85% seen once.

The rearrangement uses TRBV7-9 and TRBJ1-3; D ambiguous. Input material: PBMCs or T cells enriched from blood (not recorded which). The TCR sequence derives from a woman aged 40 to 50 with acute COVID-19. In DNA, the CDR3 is TGTGCCAGCAGCCCCTATTTGCGGCCTTCTGGAAACACCATATATTTT. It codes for CASSPYLRPSGNTIYF.